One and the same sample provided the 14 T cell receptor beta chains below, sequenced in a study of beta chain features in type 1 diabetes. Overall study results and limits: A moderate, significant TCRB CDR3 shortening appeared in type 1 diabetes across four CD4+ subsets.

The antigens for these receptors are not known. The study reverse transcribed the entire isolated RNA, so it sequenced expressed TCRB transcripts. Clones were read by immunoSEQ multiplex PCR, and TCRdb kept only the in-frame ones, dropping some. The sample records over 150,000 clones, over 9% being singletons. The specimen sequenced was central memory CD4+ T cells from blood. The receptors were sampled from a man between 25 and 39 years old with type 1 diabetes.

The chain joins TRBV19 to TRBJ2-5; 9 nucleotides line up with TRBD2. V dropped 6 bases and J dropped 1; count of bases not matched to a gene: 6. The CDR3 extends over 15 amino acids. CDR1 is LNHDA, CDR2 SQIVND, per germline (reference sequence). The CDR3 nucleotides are TGTGCCAGTAGGACCGGGACTAGCAGCCAAGAGACCCAGTACTTC. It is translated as CASRTGTSSQETQYF.

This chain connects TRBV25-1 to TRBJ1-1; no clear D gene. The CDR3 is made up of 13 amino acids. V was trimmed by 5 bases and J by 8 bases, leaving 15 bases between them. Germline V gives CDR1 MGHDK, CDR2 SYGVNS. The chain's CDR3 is CASSPHESLEAFF. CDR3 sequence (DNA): TGTGCCAGCAGTCCCCACGAGTCTCTCGAAGCTTTCTTT.

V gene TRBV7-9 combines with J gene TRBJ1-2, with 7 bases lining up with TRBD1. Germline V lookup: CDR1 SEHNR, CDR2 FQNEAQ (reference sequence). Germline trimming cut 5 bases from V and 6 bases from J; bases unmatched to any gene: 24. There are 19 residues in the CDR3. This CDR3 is CASSLGLGVSLGTVHGYTF. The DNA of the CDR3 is TGTGCCAGCAGCCTAGGATTGGGGGTCTCTCTTGGGACAGTGCATGGCTACACCTTC.

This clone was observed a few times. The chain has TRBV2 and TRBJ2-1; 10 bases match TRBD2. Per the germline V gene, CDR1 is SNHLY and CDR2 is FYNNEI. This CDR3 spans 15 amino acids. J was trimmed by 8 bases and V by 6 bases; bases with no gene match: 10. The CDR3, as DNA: TGTGCCAGCAGGAGGTCTAGCGGGAGTTGGGATGAGCAGTTCTTC. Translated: CASRRSSGSWDEQFF.

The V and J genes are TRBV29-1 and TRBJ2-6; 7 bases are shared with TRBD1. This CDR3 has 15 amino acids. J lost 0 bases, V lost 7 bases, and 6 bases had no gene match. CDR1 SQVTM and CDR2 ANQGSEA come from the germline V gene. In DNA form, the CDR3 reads TGCAGCGCCGGGACAGTGCTCTCTGGGGCCAACGTCCTGACTTTC. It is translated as CSAGTVLSGANVLTF. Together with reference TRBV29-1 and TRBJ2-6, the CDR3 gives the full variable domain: SAVISQKPSRDICQRGTSLTIQCQVDSQVTMMFWYRQQPGQSLTLIATANQGSEATYESGFVIDKFPISRPNLTFSTLTVSNMSPEDSSIYLCSAGTVLSGANVLTFGAGSRLTVL.

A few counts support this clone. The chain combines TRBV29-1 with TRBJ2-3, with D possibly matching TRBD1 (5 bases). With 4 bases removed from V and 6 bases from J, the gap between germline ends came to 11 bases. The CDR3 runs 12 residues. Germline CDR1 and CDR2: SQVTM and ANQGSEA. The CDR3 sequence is CSVALPGDTQYF. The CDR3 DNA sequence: TGCAGCGTTGCCCTCCCAGGGGATACGCAGTATTTT.

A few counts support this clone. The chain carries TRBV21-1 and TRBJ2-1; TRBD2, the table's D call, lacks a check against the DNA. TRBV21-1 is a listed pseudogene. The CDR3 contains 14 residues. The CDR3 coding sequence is TGTGCCAGCAGCAAAGGGGGGACTGAGTACGAGCAGTTCTTC. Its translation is CASSKGGTEYEQFF.

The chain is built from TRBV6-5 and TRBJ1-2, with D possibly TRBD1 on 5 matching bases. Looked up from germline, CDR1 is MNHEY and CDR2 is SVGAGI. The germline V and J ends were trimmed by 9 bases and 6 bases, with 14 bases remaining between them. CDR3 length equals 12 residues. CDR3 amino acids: CASTIGRDGYTF. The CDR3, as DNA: TGTGCCAGTACGATCGGCAGGGATGGCTACACCTTC.

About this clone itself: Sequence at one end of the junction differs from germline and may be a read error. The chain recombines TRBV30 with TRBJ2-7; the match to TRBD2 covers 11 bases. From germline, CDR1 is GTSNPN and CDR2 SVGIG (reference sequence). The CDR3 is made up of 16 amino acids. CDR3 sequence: CTWSVSRLAGSYEQYF. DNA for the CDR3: TGTACCTGGAGTGTATCACGACTAGCGGGAAGCTACGAGCAGTACTTC.

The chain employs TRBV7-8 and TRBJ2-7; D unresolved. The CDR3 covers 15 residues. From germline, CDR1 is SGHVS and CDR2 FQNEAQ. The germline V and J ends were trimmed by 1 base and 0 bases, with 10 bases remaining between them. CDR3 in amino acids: CASSLVSVHSYEQYF. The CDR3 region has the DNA TGTGCCAGCAGCTTAGTTTCAGTTCACTCCTACGAGCAGTACTTC.

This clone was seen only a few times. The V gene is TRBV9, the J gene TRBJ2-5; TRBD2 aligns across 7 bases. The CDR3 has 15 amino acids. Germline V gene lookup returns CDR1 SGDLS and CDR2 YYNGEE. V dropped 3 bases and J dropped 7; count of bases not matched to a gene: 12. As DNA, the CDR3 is TGTGCCAGCAGCGCCGGTTTTAGCGGGCACGGGACCCAGTACTTC. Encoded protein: CASSAGFSGHGTQYF. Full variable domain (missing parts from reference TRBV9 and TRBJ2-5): DSGVTQTPKHLITATGQRVTLRCSPRSGDLSVYWYQQSLDQGLQFLIQYYNGEERAKGNILERFSAQQFPDLHSELNLSSLELGDSALYFCASSAGFSGHGTQYFGPGTRLLVL.

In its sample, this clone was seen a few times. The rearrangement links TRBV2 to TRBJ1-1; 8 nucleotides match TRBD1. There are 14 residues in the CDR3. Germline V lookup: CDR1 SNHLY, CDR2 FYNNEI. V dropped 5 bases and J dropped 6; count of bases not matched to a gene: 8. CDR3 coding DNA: TGTGCCAGCAGTAAGACAGGGGAAGTCGCTGAAGCTTTCTTT. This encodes CASSKTGEVAEAFF.

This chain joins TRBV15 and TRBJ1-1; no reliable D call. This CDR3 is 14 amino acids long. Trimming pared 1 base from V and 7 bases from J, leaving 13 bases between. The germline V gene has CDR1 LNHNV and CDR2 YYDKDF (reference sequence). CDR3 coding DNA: TGTGCCACCAGCAGAGTTTTGACGGGAGTTGAAGCTTTCTTT. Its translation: CATSRVLTGVEAFF. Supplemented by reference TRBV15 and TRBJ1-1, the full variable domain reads DAMVIQNPRYQVTQFGKPVTLSCSQTLNHNVMYWYQQKSSQAPKLLFHYYDKDFNNEADTPDNFQSRRPNTSFCFLDIRSPGLGDTAMYLCATSRVLTGVEAFFGQGTRLTVV.

The CDR3 reads CSVRTGGQQPQHF. In DNA, the CDR3 is TGCAGCGTTCGGACAGGGGGCCAGCAGCCCCAGCATTTT. V usage is TRBV29-1 and J usage is TRBJ1-5; 11 bases fit TRBD1. CDR1 and CDR2 (germline): SQVTM, ANQGSEA. The CDR3 contains 13 residues. V dropped 5 bases and J dropped 7; count of bases not matched to a gene: 4.